Each of the 7 T cell receptor beta chains below was sequenced from the same sample in a study of blood T cell dynamics during melanoma immunotherapy. Time point noted: week 3, after first cycle of checkpoint inhibitor. Measured with immunoSEQ multiplex PCR; TCRdb has only the in-frame clones, and not every one. The data show approximately 7,000 clones, about 88% seen once. The specimen comprised blood, sampled from a patient treated with checkpoint blockade. These receptors were obtained from a human donor with melanoma. Some clones in this sample may be carry-over from other donors' samples.

The rearrangement links TRBV7-9 to TRBJ2-7, with TRBD1 matching over 8 bases. The CDR3 runs to 15 residues. V was pared by 6 bases and J by 1 base, with 8 bases of the junction left unmatched. CDR1 SEHNR and CDR2 FQNEAQ come from the germline V gene (reference sequence). DNA of the CDR3: TGTGCCAGCAGTCGGCTAGGGGACAGGTCCTACGAGCAGTACTTC. Translated: CASSRLGDRSYEQYF.

The rearrangement links TRBV19 to TRBJ2-7; 13 bases are a match to TRBD2. The CDR3 consists of 15 residues. The V gene end was trimmed by 8 bases and the J gene end by 1 base; junction bases not matched to a gene: 5. In germline, CDR1 is LNHDA, CDR2 SQIVND (reference sequence). CDR3 sequence: CASGTSGVGSYEQYF. CDR3 in DNA: TGTGCCAGTGGGACTAGCGGGGTTGGGTCCTACGAGCAGTACTTC.

This chain uses TRBV28 with TRBJ1-2; D perhaps matches TRBD1 (5 bases). Germline loops: CDR1 MDHEN, CDR2 SYDVKM. V was trimmed by 3 bases and J by 4 bases, leaving 12 bases between them. CDR3 length: 14 amino acids. The DNA for the CDR3 is TGTGCCAGCAGTTTTGCGGGGCAGACCTATGGCTACACCTTC. Its translation: CASSFAGQTYGYTF.

V and J are TRBV10-2 and TRBJ2-3, with TRBD1 as a possible D gene (6 bases). The CDR3 is made up of 13 amino acids. CDR1 is WSHSY and CDR2 is SAAADI in the germline V gene. The ends were cut back, 5 bases at V and 5 bases at J, with 11 bases in the middle. The CDR3 coding sequence is TGCGCCAGCAGTCTGGGGGCGAGAGATACGCAGTATTTT. It is translated as CASSLGARDTQYF.

The chain has TRBV5-6 and TRBJ1-2; D may be TRBD1 (5 bases). CDR1 and CDR2 from the germline V gene are SGHDT and YYEEEE. V lost 6 bases, J lost 0 bases, and 12 bases lay in between. The CDR3 covers 14 residues. The CDR3 loop is CASTPVGPNYGYTF. The CDR3 DNA is TGTGCCAGCACCCCGGTGGGACCTAACTATGGCTACACCTTC.

The chain uses TRBV7-6 and TRBJ2-2, with D maybe TRBD1 (6 bases). The length of the CDR3 is 15 residues. V lost 1 base, J lost 4 bases, and 10 bases lay in between. From germline, CDR1 is SGHVS and CDR2 FNYEAQ. This CDR3 is CASSLDRAGTGELFF. For the CDR3, the DNA is TGTGCCAGCAGCTTAGACAGGGCCGGCACCGGGGAGCTGTTTTTT.

This clone came up a few times. The chain links TRBV15 to TRBJ1-2; the D is unclear. The CDR3 is 14 amino acids. V was shortened by 0 bases and J by 5 bases, with 10 bases between the two germline ends. Germline CDR1 LNHNV, CDR2 YYDKDF (reference sequence). CDR3 region: CATSRDRAAYGYTF. In DNA, the CDR3 is TGTGCCACCAGCAGAGATCGGGCGGCGTATGGCTACACCTTC.